The T cell receptor beta chain under discussion was sequenced for a study of T cell changes during pregnancy in multiple sclerosis. TCRdb keeps only in-frame clones here, not all; method: immunoSEQ multiplex PCR. The table includes about 100,000 clones, approximately 94% detected once. The V segment lost 0 bases and the J segment 7 bases; nucleotides outside the gene matches: 14. Per the germline V gene, CDR1 is MGHRA and CDR2 is YSYEKL. The CDR3 extends over 18 amino acids. This sequence originates from a female donor with multiple sclerosis, enrolled in a pregnancy study. Sequences were derived from peripheral blood, sampled before pregnancy. The chain has TRBV4-1 and TRBJ2-1; 8 nucleotides line up with TRBD1. CDR3 DNA sequence: TGCGCCAGCAGCCAAGAGACTCCGTTCCAGGGGGCTCGGAATGAGCAGTTCTTC. This encodes CASSQETPFQGARNEQFF.